This T cell receptor (beta chain) was sequenced for a study of shared T cell receptors in the human thymus. Germline CDR1 LNHDA, CDR2 SQIVND (reference sequence). This CDR3 has 15 residues. Trimming left V 6 bases short and J 0 bases short, with 15 bases between. The protocol was immunoSEQ multiplex PCR, while the TCRdb copy is restricted to in-frame clones and leaves out a portion. The repertoire has about 380,000 clones, 85% to 95% of them found once; the top ten carry around 0.018%. Sequencing input: thymocytes. The chain combines TRBV19 with TRBJ2-7; the D gene is possibly TRBD1 (5 bases). The origin of this receptor is a human donor. The CDR3 reads CASSRGHLGSYEQYF. The CDR3, as DNA: TGTGCCAGTAGCAGAGGACACCTCGGCTCCTACGAGCAGTACTTC.